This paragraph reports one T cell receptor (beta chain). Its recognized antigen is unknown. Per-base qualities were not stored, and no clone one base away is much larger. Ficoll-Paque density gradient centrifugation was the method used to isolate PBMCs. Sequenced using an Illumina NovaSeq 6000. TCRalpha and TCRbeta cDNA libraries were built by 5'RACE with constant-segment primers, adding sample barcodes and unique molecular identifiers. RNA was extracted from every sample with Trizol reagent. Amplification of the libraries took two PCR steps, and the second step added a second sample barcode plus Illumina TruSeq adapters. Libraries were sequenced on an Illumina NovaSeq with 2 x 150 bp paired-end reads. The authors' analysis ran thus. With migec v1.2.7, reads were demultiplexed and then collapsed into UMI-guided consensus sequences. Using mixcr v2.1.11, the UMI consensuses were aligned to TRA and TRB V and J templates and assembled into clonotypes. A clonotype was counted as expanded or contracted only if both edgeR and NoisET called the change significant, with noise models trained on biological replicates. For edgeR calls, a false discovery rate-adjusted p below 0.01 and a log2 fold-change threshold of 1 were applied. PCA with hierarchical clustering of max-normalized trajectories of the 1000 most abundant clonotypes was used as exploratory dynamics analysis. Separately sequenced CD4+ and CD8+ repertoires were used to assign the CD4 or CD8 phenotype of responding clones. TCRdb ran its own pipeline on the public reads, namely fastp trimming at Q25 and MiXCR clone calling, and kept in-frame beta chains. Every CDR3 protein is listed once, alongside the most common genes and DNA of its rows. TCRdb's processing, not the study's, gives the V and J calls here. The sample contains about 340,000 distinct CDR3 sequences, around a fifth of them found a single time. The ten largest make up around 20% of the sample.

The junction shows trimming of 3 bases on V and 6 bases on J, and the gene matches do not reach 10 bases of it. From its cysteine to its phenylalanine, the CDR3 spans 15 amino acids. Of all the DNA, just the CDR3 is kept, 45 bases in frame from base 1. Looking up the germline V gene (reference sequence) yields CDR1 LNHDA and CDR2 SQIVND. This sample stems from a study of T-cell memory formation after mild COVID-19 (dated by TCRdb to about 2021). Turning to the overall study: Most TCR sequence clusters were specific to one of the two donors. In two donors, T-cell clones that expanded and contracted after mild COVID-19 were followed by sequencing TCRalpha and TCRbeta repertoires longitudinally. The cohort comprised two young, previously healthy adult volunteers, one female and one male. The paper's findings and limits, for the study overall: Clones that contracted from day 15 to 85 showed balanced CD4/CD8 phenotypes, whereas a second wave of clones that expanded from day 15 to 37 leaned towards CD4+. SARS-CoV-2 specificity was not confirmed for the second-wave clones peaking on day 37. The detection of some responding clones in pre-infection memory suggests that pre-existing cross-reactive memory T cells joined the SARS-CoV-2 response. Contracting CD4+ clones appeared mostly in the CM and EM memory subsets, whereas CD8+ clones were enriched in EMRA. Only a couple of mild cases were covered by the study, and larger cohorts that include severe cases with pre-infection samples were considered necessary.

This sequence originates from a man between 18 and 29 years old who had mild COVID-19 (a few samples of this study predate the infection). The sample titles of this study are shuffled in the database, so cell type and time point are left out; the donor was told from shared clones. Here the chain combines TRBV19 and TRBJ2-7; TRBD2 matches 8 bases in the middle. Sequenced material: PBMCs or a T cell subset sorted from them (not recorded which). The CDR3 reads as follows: CASSMGLGGLVEQYF. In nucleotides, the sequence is TGTGCCAGTAGTATGGGACTAGGAGGTTTGGTCGAGCAGTACTTC. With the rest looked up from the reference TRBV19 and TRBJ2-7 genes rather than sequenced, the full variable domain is DGGITQSPKYLFRKEGQNVTLSCEQNLNHDAMYWYRQDPGQGLRLIYYSQIVNDFQKGDIAEGYSVSREKKESFPLTVTSAQKNPTAFYLCASSMGLGGLVEQYFGPGTRLTVT.